The rows below give T cell receptor beta chains drawn from one sample of a study of control samples from healthy donors and cancer patients. Sequencing used immunoSEQ multiplex PCR; TCRdb keeps in-frame clones, though not all of them. This sample carries about 140,000 clones, 80% to 90% of them seen once, and the ten largest clones take around 1.6%. What was sequenced was blood. These receptors originate from a man between 18 and 35 years old in good health. CDR3s include the opening cysteine and the closing phenylalanine or tryptophan. Each record gives: V gene, clone size, D gene, J gene, CDR3 protein, CDR3 DNA. D genes are given only for firm matches. Not all rows give a size; the values are once, few, many and, for expanded clones, a class.

>TRBV4-1|.|.|TRBJ2-7
CASSQGATYEQYF
TGCGCCAGCAGCCAGGGAGCCACCTACGAGCAGTACTTC
>TRBV18|once|TRBD1|TRBJ1-2
CASSPGQRGDDYGYTF
TGTGCCAGCTCACCGGGACAGAGAGGCGACGACTATGGCTACACCTTC
>TRBV3-1/TRBV3-2|.|.|TRBJ2-5
CASSQDKGVRGIQTQYF
TGTGCCAGCAGCCAAGATAAAGGCGTGAGGGGGATTCAAACCCAGTACTTC
>TRBV6-6|.|TRBD1|TRBJ1-5
CASSYDRGRSTQHF
TGTGCCAGCAGTTACGACAGGGGGAGATCGACCCAGCATTTT
>TRBV4-1|once|.|TRBJ1-4
CASSQIGWGAGEKLFF
TGCGCCAGCAGCCAGATAGGTTGGGGGGCAGGGGAAAAACTGTTTTTT
>TRBV6-6|.|TRBD1|TRBJ1-4
CASSGQGGNEKLFF
TGTGCCAGCAGCGGACAGGGGGGTAATGAAAAACTGTTTTTT
>TRBV7-3|once|TRBD2|TRBJ2-2
CASSPGPGLANTGELFF
TGTGCCAGCAGCCCGGGGCCGGGACTAGCGAACACCGGGGAGCTGTTTTTT
>TRBV9|few|.|TRBJ1-2
CASSEGADGYTF
TGTGCCAGCAGCGAGGGTGCGGATGGCTACACCTTC
>TRBV5-1|few|TRBD1|TRBJ2-5
CASANPQGAMETQYF
TGCGCCAGCGCCAATCCGCAGGGGGCTATGGAGACCCAGTACTTC
>TRBV30|.|TRBD1|TRBJ1-6
CAWVGQGADNSPLHF
TGTGCCTGGGTTGGACAGGGGGCCGATAATTCACCCCTCCACTTT
>TRBV7-2|.|.|TRBJ2-5
CASSLHLADHQETQYF
TGTGCCAGCAGCTTACACCTAGCTGACCATCAAGAGACCCAGTACTTC
>TRBV5-4|.|.|TRBJ1-1
CASSPRTRNTEAFF
TGTGCCAGCAGCCCTAGGACAAGGAACACTGAAGCTTTCTTT
>TRBV25-1|.|.|TRBJ1-2
CASSPGGRYGYTF
TGTGCCAGCAGTCCTGGGGGAAGGTATGGCTACACCTTC
>TRBV3-1/TRBV3-2|.|TRBD2|TRBJ2-7
CASSPKLLAGNYEQYF
TGTGCCAGCAGCCCCAAATTACTAGCGGGAAACTACGAGCAGTACTTC
>TRBV7-3|.|.|TRBJ2-2
CASSRQHTGELFF
TGTGCCAGCAGCCGACAGCACACCGGGGAGCTGTTTTTT
>TRBV28|few|.|TRBJ2-6
CASSPEGRGANVLTF
TGTGCCAGCAGTCCCGAGGGGCGCGGGGCCAACGTCCTGACTTTC
>TRBV12-3/TRBV12-4|.|TRBD2|TRBJ2-5
CASSRPGGETQYF
TGTGCCAGCAGCCGCCCGGGGGGGGAGACCCAGTACTTC
>TRBV30|.|.|TRBJ1-5
CAWSPGHLSNQPQHF
TGTGCCTGGTCTCCGGGACACCTTAGCAATCAGCCCCAGCATTTT
>TRBV19|.|.|TRBJ1-2
CASTHRVAYGYTF
TGTGCCAGTACCCACAGGGTGGCCTATGGCTACACCTTC
>TRBV7-2|.|.|TRBJ1-1
CASSLSRARNTEAFF
TGTGCCAGCAGCTTAAGTAGGGCGCGAAACACTGAAGCTTTCTTT
>TRBV28|.|TRBD1|TRBJ1-4
CASTLQQGPHLEKLFF
TGTGCCAGCACCTTACAACAGGGGCCGCACCTCGAAAAACTGTTTTTT
>TRBV12-5|.|.|TRBJ1-4
CASGFGGPNEKLFF
TGTGCTAGTGGTTTTGGAGGCCCTAATGAAAAACTGTTTTTT
>TRBV28|.|TRBD2|TRBJ2-7
CASSLWASGGRSYEQYF
TGTGCCAGCAGTTTATGGGCTAGCGGGGGGCGCTCCTACGAGCAGTACTTC
>TRBV7-8|.|.|TRBJ1-2
CASSLAPKGPNYGYTF
TGTGCCAGCAGCTTAGCGCCTAAAGGCCCTAACTATGGCTACACCTTC
>TRBV7-6|.|TRBD1|TRBJ1-4
CASSSPGTGGGGVATNEKLFF
TGTGCCAGCAGCTCCCCCGGGACAGGGGGGGGTGGCGTTGCAACTAATGAAAAACTGTTTTTT
>TRBV6-5|.|.|TRBJ2-5
CASSTIAKETQYF
TGTGCCAGCAGTACCATAGCTAAAGAGACCCAGTACTTC
>TRBV19|.|.|TRBJ1-2
CASRADSRNGYTF
TGTGCCAGTAGAGCGGACAGCAGGAATGGCTACACCTTC
>TRBV12-3/TRBV12-4|.|.|TRBJ2-5
CASSTMQGETQYF
TGTGCCAGCAGCACAATGCAGGGGGAGACCCAGTACTTC
>TRBV30|.|.|TRBJ2-1
CAWSGRGSRAHEQFF
TGTGCCTGGAGTGGGAGGGGTTCTAGGGCACACGAGCAGTTCTTC
>TRBV18|.|TRBD2|TRBJ2-6
CASSARGTSGLSGANVLTF
TGTGCCAGCTCAGCCAGGGGGACTAGCGGGCTCTCTGGGGCCAACGTCCTGACTTTC
>TRBV7-9|.|TRBD1|TRBJ2-7
CASSIDRGEDYEQYF
TGTGCCAGCAGCATCGACAGGGGAGAGGACTACGAGCAGTACTTC
>TRBV6-5|once|.|TRBJ1-5
CASSYQVFFQPQHF
TGTGCCAGCAGTTACCAGGTTTTTTTTCAGCCCCAGCATTTT
>TRBV19|.|TRBD2|TRBJ2-1
CASSKTSGGNNEQFF
TGTGCCAGTAGCAAGACTAGCGGAGGAAACAATGAGCAGTTCTTC
>TRBV5-1|.|TRBD1|TRBJ1-1
CASSLAGDSDTEAFF
TGCGCCAGCAGCTTGGCCGGGGACAGTGACACTGAAGCTTTCTTT
>TRBV7-2|once|.|TRBJ1-4
CASSSGPANEKLFF
TGTGCCAGCAGCTCCGGGCCCGCTAATGAAAAACTGTTTTTT
>TRBV5-8|.|.|TRBJ2-5
CASSPSILGQETQYF
TGTGCCAGCAGCCCAAGTATTTTGGGACAAGAGACCCAGTACTTC
>TRBV4-1|.|TRBD1|TRBJ2-5
CASSQDLSPGQGAETQYF
TGCGCCAGCAGCCAAGACCTAAGTCCCGGACAGGGGGCTGAGACCCAGTACTTC